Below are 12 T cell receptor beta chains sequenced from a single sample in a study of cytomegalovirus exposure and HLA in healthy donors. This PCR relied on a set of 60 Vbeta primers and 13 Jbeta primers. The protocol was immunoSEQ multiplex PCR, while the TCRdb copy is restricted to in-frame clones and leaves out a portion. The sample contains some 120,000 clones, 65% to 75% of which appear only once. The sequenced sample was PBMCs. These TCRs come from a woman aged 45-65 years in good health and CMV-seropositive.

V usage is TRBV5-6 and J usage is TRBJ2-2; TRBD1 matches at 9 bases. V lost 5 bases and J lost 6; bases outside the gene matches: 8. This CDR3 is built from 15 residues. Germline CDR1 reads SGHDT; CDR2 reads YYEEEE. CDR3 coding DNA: TGTGCCAGCAGTTACCTCGGGACAGGGTCCGGGGAGCTGTTTTTT. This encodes CASSYLGTGSGELFF.

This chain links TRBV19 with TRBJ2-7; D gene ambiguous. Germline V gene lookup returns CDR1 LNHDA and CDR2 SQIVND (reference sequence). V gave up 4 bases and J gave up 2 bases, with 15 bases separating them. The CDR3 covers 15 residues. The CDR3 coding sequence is TGTGCCAGTAGTAAGGTCCTGGGCAGGACCTACGAGCAGTACTTC. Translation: CASSKVLGRTYEQYF.

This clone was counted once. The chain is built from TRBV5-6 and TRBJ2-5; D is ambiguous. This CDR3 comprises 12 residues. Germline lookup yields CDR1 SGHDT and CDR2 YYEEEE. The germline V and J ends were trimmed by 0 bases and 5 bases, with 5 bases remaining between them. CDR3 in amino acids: CASSLGRETQYF. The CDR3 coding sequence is TGTGCCAGCAGCTTGGGCAGGGAGACCCAGTACTTC.

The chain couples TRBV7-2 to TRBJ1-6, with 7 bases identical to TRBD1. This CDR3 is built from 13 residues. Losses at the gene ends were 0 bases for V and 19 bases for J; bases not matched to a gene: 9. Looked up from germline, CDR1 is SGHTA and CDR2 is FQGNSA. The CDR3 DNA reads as TGTGCCAGCAGCTTAGCCCCGACAGGGTTGAAGCACTTT. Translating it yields CASSLAPTGLKHF.

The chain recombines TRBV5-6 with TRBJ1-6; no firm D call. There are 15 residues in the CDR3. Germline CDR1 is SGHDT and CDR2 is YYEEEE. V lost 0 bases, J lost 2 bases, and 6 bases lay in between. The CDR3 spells CASSLEQAYNSPLHF. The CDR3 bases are TGTGCCAGCAGCTTGGAGCAGGCCTATAATTCACCCCTCCACTTT.

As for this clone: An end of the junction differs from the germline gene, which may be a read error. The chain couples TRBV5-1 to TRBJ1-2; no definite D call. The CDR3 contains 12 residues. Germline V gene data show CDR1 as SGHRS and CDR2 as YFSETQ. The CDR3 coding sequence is TGCGCCAGCAGCTTGGATAACTATGGCTACCCCTTC. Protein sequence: CASSLDNYGYPF.

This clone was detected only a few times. The CDR3 spells CASSWGREGSPLHF. In DNA, the CDR3 is TGCGCCAGCAGTTGGGGCAGGGAGGGTTCACCCCTCCACTTT. V is TRBV10-1 and J is TRBJ1-6; tentatively, D is TRBD1 (5 bases). In germline, CDR1 is WNHNN, CDR2 SYGVQD (reference sequence). The CDR3 is 14 residues long. V shed 5 bases and J shed 9 bases, with 14 bases lying between them.

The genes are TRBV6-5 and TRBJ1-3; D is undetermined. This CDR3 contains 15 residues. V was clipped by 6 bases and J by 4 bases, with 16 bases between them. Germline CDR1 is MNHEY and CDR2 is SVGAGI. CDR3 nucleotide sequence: TGTGCCAGCAGCCCGACTGCTATGGCCGGAAACACCATATATTTT. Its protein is CASSPTAMAGNTIYF.

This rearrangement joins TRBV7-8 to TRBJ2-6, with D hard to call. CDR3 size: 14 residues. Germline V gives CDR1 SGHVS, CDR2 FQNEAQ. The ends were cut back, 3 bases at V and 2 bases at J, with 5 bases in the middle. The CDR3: CASSFGPGANVLTF. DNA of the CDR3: TGTGCCAGCAGCTTTGGGCCTGGGGCCAACGTCCTGACTTTC.

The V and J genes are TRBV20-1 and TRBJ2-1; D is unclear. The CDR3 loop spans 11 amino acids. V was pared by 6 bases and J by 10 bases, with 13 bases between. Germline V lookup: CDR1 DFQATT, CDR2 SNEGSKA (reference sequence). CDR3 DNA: TGCAGTGCCCGAACAGTCCGGGAGCAGTTCTTC. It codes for CSARTVREQFF.

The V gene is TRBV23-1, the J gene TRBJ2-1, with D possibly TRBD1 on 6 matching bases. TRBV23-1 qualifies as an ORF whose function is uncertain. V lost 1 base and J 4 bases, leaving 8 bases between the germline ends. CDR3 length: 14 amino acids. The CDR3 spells CASSQWTAYNEQFF. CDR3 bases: TGCGCCAGCAGTCAATGGACAGCTTACAATGAGCAGTTCTTC.

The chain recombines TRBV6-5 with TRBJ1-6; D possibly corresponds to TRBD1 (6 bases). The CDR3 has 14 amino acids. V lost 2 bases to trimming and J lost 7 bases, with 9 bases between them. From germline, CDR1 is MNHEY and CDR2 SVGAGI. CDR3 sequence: CASSYPGANSPLHF. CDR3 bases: TGTGCCAGCAGTTACCCAGGGGCCAATTCACCCCTCCACTTT.